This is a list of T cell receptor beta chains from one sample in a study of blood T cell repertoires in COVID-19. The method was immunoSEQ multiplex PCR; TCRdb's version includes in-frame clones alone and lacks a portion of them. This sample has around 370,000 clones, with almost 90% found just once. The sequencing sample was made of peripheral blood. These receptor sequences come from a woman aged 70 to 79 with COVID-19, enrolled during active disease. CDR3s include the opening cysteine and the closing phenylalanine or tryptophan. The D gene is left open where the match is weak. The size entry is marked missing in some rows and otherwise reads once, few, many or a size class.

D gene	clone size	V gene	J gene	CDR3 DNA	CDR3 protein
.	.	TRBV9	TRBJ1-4	TGTGCCAGCAGCGTTAGCGTGGGGGAGGTTGCTAATGAAAAACTGTTTTTT	CASSVSVGEVANEKLFF
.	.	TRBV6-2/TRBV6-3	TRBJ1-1	TGTGCCAGCAGTCAGAGACAGACAACTGAAGCTTTCTTT	CASSQRQTTEAFF
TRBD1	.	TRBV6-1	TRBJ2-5	TGTGCCAGCAGTGACAGGGGGCGAGAGACCCAGTACTTC	CASSDRGRETQYF
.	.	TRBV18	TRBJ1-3	TGTGCCAGCTCGGCAACAGGGAGCTACTCTGGAAACACCATATATTTT	CASSATGSYSGNTIYF
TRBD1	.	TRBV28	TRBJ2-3	TGTGCCAGCGGACGGGACAGAAGGACAGATACGCAGTATTTT	CASGRDRRTDTQYF
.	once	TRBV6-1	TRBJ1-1	TGTGCCAGCAGTGAATACCCAGGGGCTAACACTGAAGCTTTCTTT	CASSEYPGANTEAFF
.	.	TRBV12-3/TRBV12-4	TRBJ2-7	TGTGCCAGCAGCCACGCGGGCAAGCAGTACTTC	CASSHAGKQYF
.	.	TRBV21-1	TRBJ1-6	TGTGCCAGCAGCAAACCGAGGAGGGGTTATGGATCCTATAATTCACCCCTCCACTTT	CASSKPRRGYGSYNSPLHF
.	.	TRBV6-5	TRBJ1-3	TGTGCCAGCAGTTACGGGGGCCGAAACACCATATATTTT	CASSYGGRNTIYF
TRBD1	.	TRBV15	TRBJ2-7	TGTGCCACCAGCAGCCGGGACAGCCCCATATACGAGCAGTACTTC	CATSSRDSPIYEQYF
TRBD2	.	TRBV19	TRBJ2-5	TGTGCCAGTAGCGGGAGACTAGCGGGTCTATGGGAGACCCAGTACTTC	CASSGRLAGLWETQYF
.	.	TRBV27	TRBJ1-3	TGTGCCAGCAGTATCAACCAGGGAAACACCATATATTTT	CASSINQGNTIYF
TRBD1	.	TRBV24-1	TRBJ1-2	TGTGCCACCAGTGACCCCACCCGACAGGGGGGAGAAGGCTACACCTTC	CATSDPTRQGGEGYTF
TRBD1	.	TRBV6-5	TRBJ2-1	TGTGCCAGCAGTTACTTGGGACAGGGGAGCAAGCATGAGCAGTTCTTC	CASSYLGQGSKHEQFF
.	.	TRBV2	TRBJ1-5	TGTGCCAGCAGTGAATACCCTGGAGCGCTGCTGCCCCAGCATTTT	CASSEYPGALLPQHF